This record concerns one T cell receptor (beta chain) sequence. The sample belongs to a study of blood T cell repertoires in COVID-19. CDR1 is SGHTS, CDR2 YDEGEE, per germline. Trimming cost V 7 bases and J 0 bases, with 16 bases left between them. This CDR3 is built from 15 residues. Individuals drawn from 24 US areas were about 18 to 100 years old. Cohort placement rested on clinical history that participants reported themselves. Original handling: It was from reference gene primer amplification that nucleated cell counts were estimated. Method: immunoSEQ multiplex PCR; TCRdb's copy keeps in-frame clones and lacks some. V and J calls and clone size are as listed in that table; D and trimming were resolved from the DNA. The sample lists more than 300,000 clones; 90% were seen once.

The receptor was isolated from a woman between 25 and 40 years old who had been exposed to COVID-19. The chain combines TRBV5-8 with TRBJ1-2; maybe TRBD1 (5 bases). The source material was PBMCs or T cells enriched from blood (not recorded which). The CDR3 spells CASSKTGSANYGYTF. As DNA, the CDR3 is TGTGCCAGCTCCAAAACAGGCTCAGCTAACTATGGCTACACCTTC. The entire variable domain, with the rest obtained from reference TRBV5-8 and TRBJ1-2, is as follows: EAGVTQSPTHLIKTRGQQATLRCSPISGHTSVYWYQQALGLGLQFLLWYDEGEERNRGNFPPRFSGRQFPNYSSELNVNALELEDSALYLCASSKTGSANYGYTFGSGTRLTVV.